This T cell receptor (beta chain) was obtained from a study of beta chain features in type 1 diabetes. Findings of the study overall: Shortening that was moderate but significant affected the TCRB CDR3s of Type 1 diabetes patients in all four CD4+ subsets.

cDNA synthesis used the whole RNA isolate, giving expressed TCRB sequences. Deep immunoSEQ sequencing covered naive, central memory and regulatory T cell samples. Some clones are missing from TCRdb's copy, which holds only in-frame ones; the method was immunoSEQ multiplex PCR. The sample includes around 340,000 clones, 9.3% seen only once; the top ten take around 1%. CD4+ naive, central memory, regulatory and stem cell-like memory subsets were isolated by sorting on CD45RO/CCR7/CD25/CD127/CD95/CD27. This clone was seen ten or more times. Its antigen remains unidentified. This sequence was found in a man between 25 and 39 years old with type 1 diabetes. Sequences were obtained from central memory CD4+ T cells from blood.

CDR3 sequence (DNA): TGTGCCAGCAGTTTTGCATGGGGCGGCTACAATGAGCAGTTCTTC. Residues: CASSFAWGGYNEQFF. The V call is TRBV27, the J call TRBJ2-1; D perhaps matches TRBD1 (5 bases). Trimming removed 3 bases at V and 3 bases at J, with 12 bases between. The CDR3 extends over 15 amino acids. Germline lookup yields CDR1 MNHEY and CDR2 SMNVEV (reference sequence).